This T cell receptor (beta chain) was observed in a study of T cell responses to AZD1222 COVID-19 vaccine. With regard to this clone: The antigen remains unidentified.

Per germline, CDR1 MNHEY and CDR2 SVGAGI. Trimming stripped 5 bases from V and 3 bases from J, with 11 bases between. CDR3 length: 13 residues. The assay was immunoSEQ multiplex PCR, and TCRdb's table has in-frame clones only and misses some. The table lists about 86,000 clones, over 85% of them singletons. Study conclusions and caveats: Females outnumbered males among donors, who were mostly white British; clonal diversity was possibly underestimated.

The source is an adult in good health. The chain recombines TRBV6-5 with TRBJ2-7; unclear D gene. Sequences were derived from peripheral blood, sampled on day 0 of AZD1222 vaccination. The CDR3 sequence is CASSIGPSYEQYF. CDR3 sequence (DNA): TGTGCCAGCAGTATCGGACCGAGCTACGAGCAGTACTTC.